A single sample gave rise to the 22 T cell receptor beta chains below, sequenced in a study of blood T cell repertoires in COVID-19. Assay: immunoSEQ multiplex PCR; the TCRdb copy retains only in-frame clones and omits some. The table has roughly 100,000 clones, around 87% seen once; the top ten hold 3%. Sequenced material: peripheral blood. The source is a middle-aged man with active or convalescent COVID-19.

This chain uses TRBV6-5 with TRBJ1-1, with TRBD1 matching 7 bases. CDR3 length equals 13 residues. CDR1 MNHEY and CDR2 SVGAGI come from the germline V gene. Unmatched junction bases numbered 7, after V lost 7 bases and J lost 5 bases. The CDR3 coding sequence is TGTGCCAGCAATAACAGGGGCAGGACTGAAGCTTTCTTT. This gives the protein CASNNRGRTEAFF.

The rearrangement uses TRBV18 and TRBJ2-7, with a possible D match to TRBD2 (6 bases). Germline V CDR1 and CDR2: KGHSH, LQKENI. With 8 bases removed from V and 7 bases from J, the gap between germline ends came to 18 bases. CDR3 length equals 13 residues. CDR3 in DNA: TGTGCCAGCACTTTGACACCGGCGGGGGAGCAGTACGTC. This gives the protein CASTLTPAGEQYV.

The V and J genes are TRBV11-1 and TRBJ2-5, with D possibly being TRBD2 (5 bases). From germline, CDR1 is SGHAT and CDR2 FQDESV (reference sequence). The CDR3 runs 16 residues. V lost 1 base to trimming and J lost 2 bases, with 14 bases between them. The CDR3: CASSLGASSAQETQYF. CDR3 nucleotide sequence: TGTGCCAGCAGCTTAGGGGCTAGCTCAGCTCAAGAGACCCAGTACTTC. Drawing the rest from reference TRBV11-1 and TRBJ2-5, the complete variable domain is EAEVAQSPRYKITEKSQAVAFWCDPISGHATLYWYRQILGQGPELLVQFQDESVVDDSQLPKDRFSAERLKGVDSTLKIQPAELGDSAMYLCASSLGASSAQETQYFGPGTRLLVL.

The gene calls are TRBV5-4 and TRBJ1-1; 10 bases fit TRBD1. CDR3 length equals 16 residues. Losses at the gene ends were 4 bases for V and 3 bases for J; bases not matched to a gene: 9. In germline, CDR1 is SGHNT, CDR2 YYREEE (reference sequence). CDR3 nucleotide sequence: TGTGCCAGCAGCATATGGACAGGGGGTTTAGACACTGAAGCTTTCTTT. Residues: CASSIWTGGLDTEAFF.

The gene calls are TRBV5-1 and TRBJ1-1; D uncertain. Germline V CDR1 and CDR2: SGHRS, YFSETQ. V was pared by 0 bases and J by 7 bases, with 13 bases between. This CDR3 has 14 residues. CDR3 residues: CASSLARVRDEAFF. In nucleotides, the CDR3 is TGCGCCAGCAGCTTGGCACGGGTTCGCGATGAAGCTTTCTTT.

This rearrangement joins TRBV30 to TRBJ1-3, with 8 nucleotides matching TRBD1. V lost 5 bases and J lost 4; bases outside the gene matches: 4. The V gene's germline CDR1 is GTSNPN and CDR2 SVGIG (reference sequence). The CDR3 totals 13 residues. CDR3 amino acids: CAWAQGGGNTIYF. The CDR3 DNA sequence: TGTGCCTGGGCACAGGGGGGAGGAAACACCATATATTTT.

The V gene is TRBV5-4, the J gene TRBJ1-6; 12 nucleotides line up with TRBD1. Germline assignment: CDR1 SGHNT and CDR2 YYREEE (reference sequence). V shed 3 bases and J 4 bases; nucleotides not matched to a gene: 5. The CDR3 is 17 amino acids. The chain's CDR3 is CASSWGTGGFYNSPLHF. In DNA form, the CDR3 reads TGTGCCAGCAGCTGGGGGACAGGGGGCTTTTATAATTCACCCCTCCACTTT. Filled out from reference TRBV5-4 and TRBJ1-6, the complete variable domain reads ETGVTQSPTHLIKTRGQQVTLRCSSQSGHNTVSWYQQALGQGPQFIFQYYREEENGRGNFPPRFSGLQFPNYSSELNVNALELDDSALYLCASSWGTGGFYNSPLHFGNGTRLTVT.

This chain's CDR3 is CASSYLLGLAEETQYF. For the CDR3, the DNA is TGTGCCAGCAGTTACCTCCTCGGACTAGCTGAAGAGACCCAGTACTTC. The chain carries TRBV6-2 or TRBV6-3 and TRBJ2-5; TRBD2 matches 8 bases. CDR1 is MNHEY, CDR2 SVGEGT, per germline. Trimming took 2 bases from V and 3 from J; bases not matched to a gene: 8. The CDR3 loop spans 16 amino acids.

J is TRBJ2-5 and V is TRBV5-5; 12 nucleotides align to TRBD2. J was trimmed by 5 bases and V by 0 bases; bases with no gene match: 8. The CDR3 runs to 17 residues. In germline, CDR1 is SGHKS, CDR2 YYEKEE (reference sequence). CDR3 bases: TGTGCCAGCAGCTTGGCGCCTAGCGGGGGGGCGGGTGAGACCCAGTACTTC. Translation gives CASSLAPSGGAGETQYF.

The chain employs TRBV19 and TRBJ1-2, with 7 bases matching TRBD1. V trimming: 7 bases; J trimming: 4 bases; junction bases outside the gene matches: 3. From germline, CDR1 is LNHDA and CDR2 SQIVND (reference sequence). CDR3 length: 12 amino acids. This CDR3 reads CASMAGGYGYTF. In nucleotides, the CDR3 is TGTGCCAGTATGGCAGGGGGCTATGGCTACACCTTC.

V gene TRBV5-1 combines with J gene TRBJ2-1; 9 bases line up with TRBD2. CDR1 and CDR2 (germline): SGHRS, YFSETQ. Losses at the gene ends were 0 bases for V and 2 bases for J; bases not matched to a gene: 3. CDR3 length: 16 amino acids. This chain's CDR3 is CASSLAGGGAYNEQFF. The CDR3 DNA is TGCGCCAGCAGCTTGGCGGGCGGGGGGGCCTACAATGAGCAGTTCTTC.

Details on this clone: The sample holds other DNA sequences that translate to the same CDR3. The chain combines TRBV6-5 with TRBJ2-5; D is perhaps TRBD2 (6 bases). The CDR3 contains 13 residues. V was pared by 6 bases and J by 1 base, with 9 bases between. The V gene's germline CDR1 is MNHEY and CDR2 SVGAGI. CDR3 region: CASSLGGQETQYF. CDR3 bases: TGTGCCAGCAGCCTCGGGGGCCAAGAGACCCAGTACTTC.

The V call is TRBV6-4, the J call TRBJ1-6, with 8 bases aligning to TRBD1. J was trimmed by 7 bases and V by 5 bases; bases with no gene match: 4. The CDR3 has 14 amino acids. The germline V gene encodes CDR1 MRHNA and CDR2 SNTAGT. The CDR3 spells CASSPTGENSPLHF. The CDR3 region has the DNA TGTGCCAGCAGTCCGACAGGGGAGAATTCACCCCTCCACTTT.

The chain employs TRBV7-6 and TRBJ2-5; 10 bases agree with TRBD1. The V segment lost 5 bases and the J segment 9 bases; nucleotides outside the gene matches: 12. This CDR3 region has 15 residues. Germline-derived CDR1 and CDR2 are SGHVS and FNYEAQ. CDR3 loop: CASSESPGQGKSQYF. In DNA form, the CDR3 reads TGTGCCAGCAGCGAGAGCCCGGGACAGGGGAAATCCCAGTACTTC.

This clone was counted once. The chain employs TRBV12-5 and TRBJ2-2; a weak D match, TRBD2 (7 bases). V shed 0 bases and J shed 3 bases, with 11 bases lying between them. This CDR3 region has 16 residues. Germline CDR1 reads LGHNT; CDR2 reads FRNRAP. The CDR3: CASGLVGGAHTGELFF. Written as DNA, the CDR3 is TGTGCTAGTGGTTTGGTGGGGGGGGCTCACACCGGGGAGCTGTTTTTT.

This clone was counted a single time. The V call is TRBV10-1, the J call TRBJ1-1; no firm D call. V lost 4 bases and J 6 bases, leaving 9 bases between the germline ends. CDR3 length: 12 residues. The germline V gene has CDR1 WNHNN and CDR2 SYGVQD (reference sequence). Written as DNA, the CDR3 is TGCGCCAGCAGTGGCAATGAGGCTGAAGCTTTCTTT. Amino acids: CASSGNEAEAFF.

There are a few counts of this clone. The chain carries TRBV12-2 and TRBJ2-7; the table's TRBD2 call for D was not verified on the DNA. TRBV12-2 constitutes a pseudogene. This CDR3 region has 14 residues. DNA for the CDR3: TGTGCAAGTCGCTTTTTAGCGGGGTTCTACGAGCAGTACGTC. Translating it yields CASRFLAGFYEQYV.

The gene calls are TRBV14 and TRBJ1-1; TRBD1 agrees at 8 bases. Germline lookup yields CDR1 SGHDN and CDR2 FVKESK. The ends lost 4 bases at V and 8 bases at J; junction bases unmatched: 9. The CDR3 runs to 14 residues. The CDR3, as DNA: TGTGCCAGCAGCCCTATGACAGGGGCTAGCGAAGCTTTCTTT. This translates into CASSPMTGASEAFF. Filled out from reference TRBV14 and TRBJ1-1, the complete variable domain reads EAGVTQFPSHSVIEKGQTVTLRCDPISGHDNLYWYRRVMGKEIKFLLHFVKESKQDESGMPNNRFLAERTGGTYSTLKVQPAELEDSGVYFCASSPMTGASEAFFGQGTRLTVV.

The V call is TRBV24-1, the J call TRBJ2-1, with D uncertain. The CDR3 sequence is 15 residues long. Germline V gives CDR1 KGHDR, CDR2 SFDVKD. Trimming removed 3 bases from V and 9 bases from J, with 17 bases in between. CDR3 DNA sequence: TGTGCCACCAGTGATCCAGCGAACCGAGTCGGTGAGCAGTTCTTC. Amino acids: CATSDPANRVGEQFF.

CDR3 sequence (DNA): TGTGCCAGCAGTTTAGAGGTTATGAGCTCCTACGAGCAGTACTTC. It encodes CASSLEVMSSYEQYF. J is TRBJ2-7 and V is TRBV28; no clear D. Germline loops: CDR1 MDHEN, CDR2 SYDVKM. This CDR3 is built from 15 residues. Between the trimmed V and J ends, which lost 2 bases and 0 bases, there was a span of 11 bases.

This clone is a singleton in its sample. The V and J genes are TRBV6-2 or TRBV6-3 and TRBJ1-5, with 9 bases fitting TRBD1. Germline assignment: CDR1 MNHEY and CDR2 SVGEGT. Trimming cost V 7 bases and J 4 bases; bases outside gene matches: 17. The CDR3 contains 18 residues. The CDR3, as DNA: TGTGCCAGCACCCCCGGGACAGGGAGGTATTGGGCTAATCAGCCCCAGCATTTT. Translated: CASTPGTGRYWANQPQHF.

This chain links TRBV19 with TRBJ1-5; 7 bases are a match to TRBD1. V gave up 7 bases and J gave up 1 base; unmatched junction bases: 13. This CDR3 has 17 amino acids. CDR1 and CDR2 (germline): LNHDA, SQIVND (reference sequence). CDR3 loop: CASTQGNRGASNQPQHF. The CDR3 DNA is TGTGCCAGTACCCAAGGAAACAGGGGCGCCAGCAATCAGCCCCAGCATTTT.